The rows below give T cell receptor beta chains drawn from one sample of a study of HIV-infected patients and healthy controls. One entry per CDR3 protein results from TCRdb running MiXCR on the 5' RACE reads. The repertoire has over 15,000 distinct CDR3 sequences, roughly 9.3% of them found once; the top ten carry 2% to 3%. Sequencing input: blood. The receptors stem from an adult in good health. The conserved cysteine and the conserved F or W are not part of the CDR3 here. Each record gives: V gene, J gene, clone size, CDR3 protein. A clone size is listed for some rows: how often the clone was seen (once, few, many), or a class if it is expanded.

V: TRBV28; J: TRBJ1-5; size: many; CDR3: ASSFDYQPQH
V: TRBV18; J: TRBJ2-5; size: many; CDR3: ASSPPPRGRQETQY
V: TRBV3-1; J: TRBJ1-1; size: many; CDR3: ASSLQGLGRNTEAF
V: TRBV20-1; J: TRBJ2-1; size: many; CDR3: SARDPSHGTQDDEQF
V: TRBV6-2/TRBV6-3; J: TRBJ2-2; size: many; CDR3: ASSFMAEATGELF
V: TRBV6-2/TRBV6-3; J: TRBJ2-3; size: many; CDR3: ASSPGTASTDTQY
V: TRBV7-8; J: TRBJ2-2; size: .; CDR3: ASPGPTNTGELF
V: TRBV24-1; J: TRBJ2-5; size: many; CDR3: ATGGFQETQY
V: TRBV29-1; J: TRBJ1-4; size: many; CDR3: SVAGTAGEKLF
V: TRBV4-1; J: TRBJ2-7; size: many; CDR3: ASSPDLLQGSKQY
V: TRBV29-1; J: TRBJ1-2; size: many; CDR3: SVDSRGMGGYT
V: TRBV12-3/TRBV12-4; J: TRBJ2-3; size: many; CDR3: ASSVQGPYTDTQY
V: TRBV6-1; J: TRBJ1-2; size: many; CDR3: ASRGKLTETYGYT
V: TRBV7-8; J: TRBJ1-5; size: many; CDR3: ASSVSYGTLSNQPQH
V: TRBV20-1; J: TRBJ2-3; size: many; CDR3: SAGLAGTTDTQY